This T cell receptor beta chain was profiled in a study of Ad26.COV2.S vaccination and SARS-CoV-2 variants. About the research overall: Ad26.COV2.S given intramuscularly, once or twice 56 days apart. General study points: Vaccine recipients showed a spike-specific TCR breadth that was higher than in placebo recipients. The breadth of spike-specific CD8+ and CD4+ T cell responses after vaccination was reportedly substantial.

The treatment is: some 20 received Ad26.COV2.S at low or high dose, single or two shots; several received placebo; per-sample allocation not given. Samples were taken on day 63 after the first vaccine or placebo injection. Germline CDR1 reads SGHRS; CDR2 reads YFSETQ. There are 11 residues in the CDR3. The table came from immunoSEQ multiplex PCR; TCRdb's copy has only in-frame clones and leaves some out. The repertoire consists of about 480,000 clones, with roughly 85% occurring once and the leading ten covering around 13%. Notes on this clone: The target antigen is unknown. The junction departs from germline at one end; a sequencing error may be responsible.

J is TRBJ2-7 and V is TRBV5-1; D is ambiguous. The sequencing used peripheral blood, collected in a trial of Ad26.COV2.S vaccine versus placebo. This clonotype was sampled from a person between 18 and 65 years old who received the Ad26.COV2.S COVID-19 vaccine or a placebo. The CDR3 is CASSDFREVEF. The CDR3 nucleotides are TGCGCCAGCAGCGACTTCCGAGAAGTGGAGTTC. Combining the CDR3 with reference TRBV5-1 and TRBJ2-7 gives the whole variable domain KAGVTQTPRYLIKTRGQQVTLSCSPISGHRSVSWYQQTPGQGLQFLFEYFSETQRNKGNFPGRFSGRQFSNSRSEMNVSTLELGDSALYLCASSDFREVEFGPGTRLTVT.